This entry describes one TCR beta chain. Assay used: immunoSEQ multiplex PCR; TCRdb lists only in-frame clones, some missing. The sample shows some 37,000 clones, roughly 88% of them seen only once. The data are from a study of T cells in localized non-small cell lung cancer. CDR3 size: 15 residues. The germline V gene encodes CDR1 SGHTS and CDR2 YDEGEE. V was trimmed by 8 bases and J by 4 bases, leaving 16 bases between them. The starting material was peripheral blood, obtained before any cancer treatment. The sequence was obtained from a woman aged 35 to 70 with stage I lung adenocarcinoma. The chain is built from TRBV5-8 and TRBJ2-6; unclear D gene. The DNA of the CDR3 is TGTGCCAGGAGCGAACTGAGGTCCGGGGCCAACGTCCTGACTTTC. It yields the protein CARSELRSGANVLTF. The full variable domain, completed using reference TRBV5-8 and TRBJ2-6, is EAGVTQSPTHLIKTRGQQATLRCSPISGHTSVYWYQQALGLGLQFLLWYDEGEERNRGNFPPRFSGRQFPNYSSELNVNALELEDSALYLCARSELRSGANVLTFGAGSRLTVL.